The 26 T cell receptor beta chains below were found in one sample sequenced in a study of T cell changes during pregnancy in multiple sclerosis. Sequencing was performed with immunoSEQ multiplex PCR; in TCRdb, only in-frame clones are kept and a portion is missing. The data contain approximately 28,000 clones, roughly 84% of them seen just once; the ten biggest clones take up just over 8%. Sequenced here: CD8+ T cells from peripheral blood mononuclear cells, sampled after pregnancy. Every receptor here comes from a female donor with multiple sclerosis, enrolled in a pregnancy study.

V usage is TRBV29-1 and J usage is TRBJ1-1; a weak D match, TRBD1 (6 bases). V was trimmed by 0 bases and J by 1 base, leaving 12 bases between them. CDR3 length: 15 amino acids. Germline V gene data show CDR1 as SQVTM and CDR2 as ANQGSEA. CDR3 loop: CSVEDLWGQNTEAFF. CDR3 coding DNA: TGCAGCGTTGAAGATCTCTGGGGACAGAACACTGAAGCTTTCTTT.

The V gene is TRBV21-1, the J gene TRBJ2-7; no DNA check was done on the table's D call, TRBD1. TRBV21-1 is a pseudogene. CDR3 size: 17 residues. DNA for the CDR3: TGTGCCAGCAGCAAAGGAGTTGAATGGGCAGTCTCCTACGAGCAGTACTTC. It translates to CASSKGVEWAVSYEQYF.

The V call is TRBV27, the J call TRBJ1-6; the D is unclear. From germline, CDR1 is MNHEY and CDR2 SMNVEV (reference sequence). The CDR3 consists of 15 residues. V dropped 0 bases and J dropped 9 bases, with 12 bases sitting between them. CDR3 sequence: CASSLSPTSPSPLHF. CDR3 sequence (DNA): TGTGCCAGCAGTTTATCCCCAACTTCCCCTTCACCCCTCCACTTT.

The chain employs TRBV12-2 and TRBJ2-7; the D segment call TRBD2 is taken from the table without a DNA check. TRBV12-2 is a known pseudogene. The CDR3 length is 15 residues. CDR3 in amino acids: CASRLVSGAYREQYF. The CDR3 DNA sequence: TGTGCAAGTCGCTTAGTTAGCGGGGCCTATCGGGAGCAGTACTTC.

The chain employs TRBV7-9 and TRBJ1-2; tentatively, D is TRBD1 (6 bases). CDR3 length: 13 residues. The V gene's germline CDR1 is SEHNR and CDR2 FQNEAQ (reference sequence). V was clipped by 5 bases and J by 8 bases, with 15 bases between them. CDR3 nucleotides: TGTGCCAGCAGCCCTGGGATAGGGGGAGGCTACACCTTC. As protein: CASSPGIGGGYTF.

The rearrangement links TRBV7-8 to TRBJ1-1, with 7 bases aligning to TRBD1. Germline V gives CDR1 SGHVS, CDR2 FQNEAQ. The CDR3 is 16 residues long. The V gene end was trimmed by 1 base and the J gene end by 0 bases; junction bases not matched to a gene: 5. CDR3 DNA sequence: TGTGCCAGCAGCTTAGGAGGGGGCCAGGTGAACACTGAAGCTTTCTTT. As protein: CASSLGGGQVNTEAFF.

This sequence joins TRBV7-8 and TRBJ1-2; TRBD1 is a possible D gene (6 bases). Trimming took 5 bases from V and 4 from J, leaving 17 bases between them. The CDR3 loop spans 15 amino acids. CDR1 is SGHVS, CDR2 FQNEAQ, per germline. This CDR3 reads CASSPSPGAGYGYTF. As DNA, the CDR3 is TGTGCCAGCAGCCCAAGTCCAGGGGCAGGCTATGGCTACACCTTC. The full variable domain, its missing parts supplied by reference TRBV7-8 and TRBJ1-2, is GAGVSQSPRYKVAKRGQDVALRCDPISGHVSLFWYQQALGQGPEFLTYFQNEAQLDKSGLPSDRFFAERPEGSVSTLKIQRTQQEDSAVYLCASSPSPGAGYGYTFGSGTRLTVV.

The chain is built from TRBV5-6 and TRBJ1-1, with 9 nucleotides matching TRBD1. The CDR3 spans 14 residues. From germline, CDR1 is SGHDT and CDR2 YYEEEE. The trim removed 2 bases at V and 4 bases at J, leaving 3 bases unmatched. The CDR3: CASSFETGGTEAFF. In nucleotides, the CDR3 is TGTGCCAGCAGCTTTGAGACAGGGGGCACTGAAGCTTTCTTT.

The gene calls are TRBV10-1 and TRBJ2-1; TRBD2 matches at 7 bases. This CDR3 comprises 15 residues. The germline V gene encodes CDR1 WNHNN and CDR2 SYGVQD (reference sequence). The V and J ends lost 0 bases and 10 bases, in that order; junction bases with no gene match: 9. The CDR3 DNA is TGCGCCAGCAGTGAGTCCCCCGGGCGGGGGTTCGAGCAGTTCTTC. Protein product: CASSESPGRGFEQFF.

V is TRBV2 and J is TRBJ1-2; 8 nucleotides line up with TRBD1. This CDR3 is 15 amino acids long. The ends lost 6 bases at V and 8 bases at J; junction bases unmatched: 14. Germline assignment: CDR1 SNHLY and CDR2 FYNNEI. The CDR3 protein is CASRTPGQGGHGYTF. The CDR3 DNA sequence: TGTGCCAGCAGGACCCCCGGACAGGGAGGTCACGGCTACACCTTC.

This clone was seen a single time. The rearrangement joins TRBV2 to TRBJ2-3; 11 bases are shared with TRBD2. The germline gives CDR1 SNHLY, CDR2 FYNNEI. CDR3 length: 15 amino acids. The V and J ends lost 6 bases and 2 bases, in that order; junction bases with no gene match: 4. The CDR3 here is CASSRTSGYTDTQYF. Here the CDR3 DNA reads TGTGCCAGCAGCCGGACTAGCGGGTACACAGATACGCAGTATTTT. The whole variable domain, filled in from reference TRBV2 and TRBJ2-3, reads EPEVTQTPSHQVTQMGQEVILRCVPISNHLYFYWYRQILGQKVEFLVSFYNNEISEKSEIFDDQFSVERPDGSNFTLKIRSTKLEDSAMYFCASSRTSGYTDTQYFGPGTRLTVL.

The V and J genes are TRBV9 and TRBJ1-5; 7 nucleotides align to TRBD1. CDR3 length equals 15 residues. Looked up from germline, CDR1 is SGDLS and CDR2 is YYNGEE. Unmatched junction bases numbered 8, after V lost 3 bases and J lost 5 bases. The CDR3 spells CASSAQGGLYQPQHF. CDR3 bases: TGTGCCAGCAGCGCTCAGGGGGGCCTCTATCAGCCCCAGCATTTT.

The V and J genes are TRBV29-1 and TRBJ2-7, with D unclear. This CDR3 contains 12 residues. V was shortened by 0 bases and J by 4 bases, with 7 bases between the two germline ends. Germline V gene sequence: CDR1 SQVTM, CDR2 ANQGSEA. The chain's CDR3 is CSVEDLRYEQYF. CDR3 nucleotide sequence: TGCAGCGTTGAAGATTTGAGGTACGAGCAGTACTTC.

Here the CDR3 reads CASSPGGSETQYF. The CDR3 bases are TGTGCCAGCAGCCCAGGTGGGTCAGAGACCCAGTACTTC. V and J are TRBV14 and TRBJ2-5; D unresolved. V shed 4 bases and J shed 4 bases, with 10 bases lying between them. This CDR3 is 13 amino acids long. Germline CDR1 is SGHDN and CDR2 is FVKESK.

The chain employs TRBV2 and TRBJ2-5; TRBD1 matches 11 bases. The CDR3 length is 17 residues. After removal of 10 bases from V and 1 base from J, the junction contained 14 bases not matched to a gene. Looked up from germline, CDR1 is SNHLY and CDR2 is FYNNEI. CDR3 nucleotide sequence: TGTGCCATCCTTGGACAGGGGGCGGAGGTTTTCCAAGAGACCCAGTACTTC. Amino acids: CAILGQGAEVFQETQYF. The whole variable domain, remainder taken from reference TRBV2 and TRBJ2-5, is EPEVTQTPSHQVTQMGQEVILRCVPISNHLYFYWYRQILGQKVEFLVSFYNNEISEKSEIFDDQFSVERPDGSNFTLKIRSTKLEDSAMYFCAILGQGAEVFQETQYFGPGTRLLVL.

The chain combines TRBV27 with TRBJ2-7; D is possibly TRBD1 (5 bases). The V end was cut by 2 bases, the J end by 4 bases, with 9 bases between. Germline CDR1 is MNHEY and CDR2 is SMNVEV (reference sequence). The CDR3 has 13 residues. CDR3 sequence reads: CASSLGAVYEQYF. For the CDR3, the DNA is TGTGCCAGCAGTTTAGGGGCAGTATACGAGCAGTACTTC.

This clone was seen a single time. The chain couples TRBV6-1 to TRBJ2-7, with TRBD1 as a possible D gene (5 bases). V gave up 1 base and J gave up 7 bases, with 14 bases separating them. The CDR3 is made up of 14 amino acids. Germline values: CDR1 MNHNS, CDR2 SASEGT. CDR3 in DNA: TGTGCCAGCAGTGAAGGCCCAGGGATCGAGGAGCAGTACTTC. It is translated as CASSEGPGIEEQYF.

The chain joins TRBV18 to TRBJ2-1; 14 nucleotides match TRBD2. CDR3 length equals 17 residues. After removal of 2 bases from V and 4 bases from J, the junction contained 4 bases not matched to a gene. Germline assignment: CDR1 KGHSH and CDR2 LQKENI. The CDR3 is CASSPSGTSGGYNEQFF. The CDR3 nucleotides read TGTGCCAGCTCACCAAGTGGGACTAGCGGGGGTTACAATGAGCAGTTCTTC.

The chain has TRBV5-1 and TRBJ2-7, with D possibly matching TRBD1 (6 bases). V was trimmed by 0 bases and J by 2 bases, leaving 9 bases between them. Germline V gene sequence: CDR1 SGHRS, CDR2 YFSETQ. This CDR3 is built from 14 residues. In nucleotides, the CDR3 is TGCGCCAGCAGCTTGGATCGGACAGCCTACGAGCAGTACTTC. Its protein product is CASSLDRTAYEQYF.

The chain uses TRBV5-6 and TRBJ1-2; possibly TRBD1 for D (5 bases). The germline CDR1 and CDR2 sequences are SGHDT and YYEEEE. The CDR3 covers 15 residues. The germline V and J ends were trimmed by 0 bases and 3 bases, with 12 bases remaining between them. CDR3 bases: TGTGCCAGCAGCTTGGGTGTCAGGGTGGACTATGGCTACACCTTC. It specifies CASSLGVRVDYGYTF.

V and J are TRBV2 and TRBJ1-4; 7 bases are shared with TRBD1. Germline CDR1 reads SNHLY; CDR2 reads FYNNEI. The CDR3 runs 15 residues. The V segment lost 8 bases and the J segment 6 bases; nucleotides outside the gene matches: 12. This CDR3 is CASLITGEVYEKLFF. In nucleotides, the CDR3 is TGTGCCAGCCTGATCACAGGGGAAGTGTATGAAAAACTGTTTTTT.

V gene TRBV5-1 combines with J gene TRBJ1-1; a weak D match, TRBD1 (6 bases). The CDR3 runs 13 residues. The V gene lost 2 bases and the J gene lost 5 bases, with 10 bases spanning the gap. The germline V gene has CDR1 SGHRS and CDR2 YFSETQ. The CDR3 DNA is TGCGCCAGCAGCTTTTCAGGGGTTACTGAAGCTTTCTTT. This sequence encodes CASSFSGVTEAFF.

This sequence joins TRBV14 and TRBJ2-7; D gene uncertain. CDR1 is SGHDN and CDR2 is FVKESK in the germline V gene. V was clipped by 4 bases and J by 1 base, with 8 bases between them. This CDR3 is 13 amino acids long. DNA of the CDR3: TGTGCCAGCAGCCCGACTGCTTCCTACGAGCAGTACTTC. It specifies CASSPTASYEQYF.

The chain is built from TRBV5-2 and TRBJ1-2. TRBV5-2 constitutes a pseudogene. The CDR3 runs 16 residues. The chain's CDR3 is CASNLKRVRKTYGYTF. The CDR3 DNA sequence: TGTGCCAGCAACCTGAAGCGAGTACGAAAGACCTATGGCTACACCTTC.

The chain joins TRBV19 to TRBJ1-1; TRBD1 might be the D (6 bases). V was cut by 2 bases and J by 1 base, with 20 bases left in between. Germline V gene sequence: CDR1 LNHDA, CDR2 SQIVND (reference sequence). This CDR3 is built from 18 residues. The DNA for the CDR3 is TGTGCCAGTAGTATAATCCCCAGGGGAGTGGTCCCGAACACTGAAGCTTTCTTT. Amino acids: CASSIIPRGVVPNTEAFF.

J is TRBJ1-2 and V is TRBV4-1; D remains unclear. The V gene lost 3 bases and the J gene lost 2 bases, with 16 bases spanning the gap. In germline, CDR1 is MGHRA, CDR2 YSYEKL. This CDR3 comprises 16 residues. The CDR3 coding sequence is TGCGCCAGCAGCCACCGCTTAGCGGCGGGCAACTATGGCTACACCTTC. This gives the protein CASSHRLAAGNYGYTF.